This T cell receptor beta chain is from a study of blood T cell repertoires in COVID-19 (dated by TCRdb to about 2020). Context from the whole study: The collaborator samples originated in the United States, Italy and Spain and spanned the acute and convalescent phases of COVID-19. Sample metadata almost always included a de-identified subject ID, COVID-19 status, age in years and sex. The dataset comprised deeply sampled blood TCRbeta repertoires from subjects exposed to, actively infected with, or recovered from COVID-19. Samples were obtained from the ongoing ImmuneRACE study (first 160 participants) and from some 1,300 subjects provided by 6 global collaborators. A freely available public database, intended as a resource for researchers studying the immune response to SARS-CoV-2, is where the repertoires were released. HLA class I and class II types, where available, came from metadata supplied by the sample provider rather than from assay-based typing. The prospective study material was composed of cDNA or gDNA derived from T cells, B-cell-depleted T cells, or PBMCs.

TCRbeta CDR3 regions were amplified from genomic DNA by means of the immunoSEQ Assay, a bias-controlled multiplex PCR. Under the source paper's analysis protocol: The number of nucleated cells in each sample was estimated by amplification of reference gene primers within the assay. Sequence reads were collapsed and filtered to measure the absolute abundance of every unique TCRbeta CDR3 rearrangement. For each sample, productive Simpson clonality was calculated as the square root of Simpson's diversity index across productive rearrangements. The table comes from immuneACCESS by way of TCRdb, which keeps in-frame sequences with V and J called. Part of the clones is missing from these tables; in studies checked, under half for an unresolved V gene and the rest for unknown reasons. That table furnishes V, J and clone size, whereas the DNA furnished D and trimming. This sample comprises some 120,000 clones, about 85% of them detected only once. The ten top clones hold around 3.2% of the sample.

In Seattle, one collaborating source enrolled patients while the infection was active and tracked those patients longitudinally over the course of disease. Whole blood was collected in K2EDTA tubes by collaborating institutions according to the institutions' own protocols. For TCRbeta analysis, collaborators shipped samples as frozen whole blood, isolated PBMCs, or DNA extracted from either of those sample types. The CDR3 runs 16 amino acids, cysteine and phenylalanine included. Just CDR3 DNA is preserved here, 48 bases in frame from base 1. The germline ends are 13 bases apart after V is trimmed by 2 bases and J by 1 base. CDR1 and CDR2 were assigned from the germline V gene (reference sequence) as MNHEY and SMNVEV. A note on this clone: The antigen it recognizes is unknown. One base away there is no much larger clone; base qualities are not given.

Broad study findings and their caveats: The amount of clinical and demographic metadata varied by source and participant and was provided uncurated.

This receptor was taken from a woman aged 80 or over with COVID-19, enrolled during active disease. Recombination linked TRBV27 to TRBJ2-3, with no confident D gene call. The sequencing sample was made of peripheral blood. Read as DNA, the sequence is TGTGCCAGCAGTTTAACCGGGTTCCCGGGCACAGATACGCAGTATTTT. The translation is CASSLTGFPGTDTQYF.